This entry lists 9 T cell receptor beta chains sequenced from one sample in a study of blood T cell repertoires in COVID-19. TCRdb keeps only in-frame clones here, not all; method: immunoSEQ multiplex PCR. The repertoire holds about 170,000 clones, roughly 84% seen once, with 8% to 11% in the top ten. The sequenced material came from peripheral blood. These receptors were taken from a woman over 75 with active or convalescent COVID-19.

The chain carries TRBV6-5 and TRBJ1-4, with D unresolved. CDR3 length: 14 amino acids. Between the trimmed V and J ends, which lost 6 bases and 1 base, there was a span of 9 bases. Germline CDR1 and CDR2: MNHEY and SVGAGI. The CDR3 region is CASRNTGTNEKLFF. CDR3 bases: TGTGCCAGCAGAAATACCGGAACTAATGAAAAACTGTTTTTT.

CDR3 protein: CANSRQGNTEAFF. The CDR3 region has the DNA TGTGCCAACTCACGGCAGGGAAACACTGAAGCTTTCTTT. This chain connects TRBV2 to TRBJ1-1, with D perhaps TRBD1 (5 bases). Germline CDR1 reads SNHLY; CDR2 reads FYNNEI. V was pared by 10 bases and J by 2 bases, with 14 bases between. The CDR3 runs to 13 residues.

The chain combines TRBV7-9 with TRBJ1-4; 9 nucleotides agree with TRBD1. The CDR3 sequence is 15 residues long. The germline gives CDR1 SEHNR, CDR2 FQNEAQ (reference sequence). V lost 5 bases to trimming and J lost 7 bases; unmatched junction nucleotides: 8. The DNA for the CDR3 is TGTGCCAGCAGCCACCCCCGGGACAGGGCTGAAAAACTGTTTTTT. Translation gives CASSHPRDRAEKLFF.

This chain connects TRBV6-5 to TRBJ2-1; TRBD2 is a possible D gene (6 bases). Germline V gene sequence: CDR1 MNHEY, CDR2 SVGAGI. Trimming removed 10 bases from V and 9 bases from J, with 22 bases in between. This CDR3 spans 14 amino acids. CDR3 DNA: TGTGCCACCTACGGGACTCCCACCGGAGGTGAGCAGTTCTTC. Its protein is CATYGTPTGGEQFF.

The V call is TRBV28, the J call TRBJ2-1, with 9 positions matching TRBD2. The germline gives CDR1 MDHEN, CDR2 SYDVKM. The CDR3 extends over 16 amino acids. Trimming removed 5 bases from V and 7 bases from J; junction bases left unmatched: 12. The CDR3 DNA is TGTGCCAGCAGTCCCCCTGGAGCGGGGGGCGAGAATGAGCAGTTCTTC. Encoded protein: CASSPPGAGGENEQFF.

The chain joins TRBV29-1 to TRBJ1-1, with 8 positions matching TRBD1. The length of the CDR3 is 13 residues. V trimming: 5 bases; J trimming: 5 bases; junction bases outside the gene matches: 7. From germline, CDR1 is SQVTM and CDR2 ANQGSEA. The CDR3 loop is CSVTSGGGTEAFF. In DNA, the CDR3 is TGCAGCGTTACATCAGGGGGCGGGACTGAAGCTTTCTTT. Based on the CDR3 plus reference TRBV29-1 and TRBJ1-1, the full variable domain is SAVISQKPSRDICQRGTSLTIQCQVDSQVTMMFWYRQQPGQSLTLIATANQGSEATYESGFVIDKFPISRPNLTFSTLTVSNMSPEDSSIYLCSVTSGGGTEAFFGQGTRLTVV.

The J gene is TRBJ1-6, the V gene TRBV19; D gene unclear. The CDR3 covers 14 residues. Germline CDR1 reads LNHDA; CDR2 reads SQIVND (reference sequence). V was shortened by 3 bases and J by 7 bases, with 10 bases between the two germline ends. The CDR3 protein is CASSIPRMNSPLHF. In nucleotides, the CDR3 is TGTGCCAGTAGTATCCCCAGGATGAATTCACCCCTCCACTTT.

This clone was detected only a few times. The rearrangement joins TRBV5-1 to TRBJ2-7; D gene ambiguous. V was clipped by 0 bases and J by 2 bases, with 12 bases between them. The CDR3 consists of 15 residues. CDR1 is SGHRS, CDR2 YFSETQ, per germline. The CDR3 region is CASSLGGTAPYEQYF. The CDR3 coding sequence is TGCGCCAGCAGCTTGGGAGGTACGGCCCCCTACGAGCAGTACTTC.

The gene calls are TRBV7-3 and TRBJ2-3; weak D call: TRBD1 (5 bases). The ends were cut back, 2 bases at V and 6 bases at J, with 18 bases in the middle. The CDR3 sequence is 16 residues long. The germline V gene encodes CDR1 SGHTA and CDR2 FQGTGA. CDR3 residues: CASSLGASLGADTQYF. CDR3 bases: TGTGCCAGCAGCTTAGGGGCATCCTTAGGCGCGGATACGCAGTATTTT.